Sequencing of this TCR beta chain was carried out in a study of CD8+ T cells in alopecia areata (dated by TCRdb to 2016 to 2019). For the study in its entirety: Treated patients were enrolled in an open-label pilot trial of oral tofacitinib, 5 to 10 mg twice daily, for moderate-to-severe alopecia areata. Biopsies were taken from tofacitinib-treated patients at baseline and at 4 and 24 weeks of treatment, and a later scalp biopsy was taken in several of the tofacitinib-treated patients. The SALT score, which quantifies the percentage of affected scalp surface area, was used to measure disease severity in treated patients. Tofacitinib was administered for 6 to 18 months, and 6 months of follow-up off drug were then conducted to assess delayed response and recurrence. TCRbeta CDR3 regions were amplified by immunoSEQ multiplex PCR using 35 Vbeta forward and 13 Jbeta reverse primers. To study T cell clonal expansion in alopecia areata, the researchers applied high-throughput TCRbeta sequencing to both the C3H/HeJ mouse model and human patients. Scalp clonality was compared among normal scalp (n=4), patchy alopecia areata scalp (n=8), and alopecia totalis/universalis scalp (n=8). On the human side, TCRbeta sequencing was run on scalp tissue and on sorted CD4+ and CD8+ peripheral blood T cells from healthy controls and from alopecia areata patients with either patchy or totalis/universalis disease. The RNA source kit depended on sample type: the PAXgene miRNA kit for fixed scalp, the miRNeasy kit for PBMCs, and the RNeasy kit for mouse skin. Overall study results and their limits: With tofacitinib, both scalp clonality and the number of expanded CD8+ clones among the top 100 scalp clones went down significantly. Resident alphabeta T cells in normal human skin are also sequenced, complicating scalp TCR repertoire analysis, unlike mouse skin dominated by gammadelta T cells. Compared with mice, TCR sequences shared between patients were less clear, possibly partly because of HLA diversity across the patient population. During tofacitinib treatment, many expanded lesional clones stuck around in both scalp and blood, and this persistence may partly explain why relapse happens after treatment is stopped. Compared with normal scalp, lesional scalp had higher clonality and more expanded CD8+ clones, particularly in alopecia totalis/universalis, a pattern that suggests antigenic drive. Because the treated cohort was small and had only one nonresponder, larger studies are needed to examine links between baseline CD8+ expansion and response.

The meaning of the sample's time point label: roughly 26 weeks on oral tofacitinib. The treatment or condition label on this specimen signifies: oral pan-JAK inhibitor, 5-10 mg twice daily. Lesional scalp punch biopsies and peripheral blood were obtained from alopecia areata patients. PBMCs were isolated by density centrifugation and stained for CD3, CD4 and CD8, and CD4+ and CD8+ T cells were sorted on a FACSAria. This clone showed up just a few times. No antigen is known for it. No clone much larger than this one lies a single base away; base qualities are absent. At the junction V is shortened by 7 bases and J by 7 bases, with 8 bases in between. The CDR3 has 11 amino acids, counting the end cysteine and phenylalanine. Only CDR3 DNA is held: 33 bases, read in frame from base 1. The germline V gene yields MNHEY for CDR1 and SVGAGI for CDR2. The library came from the immunoSEQ multiplex PCR assay. RNA was extracted from all samples and reverse transcribed into cDNA, which served as template for TCR sequencing. SuperScript III was used for first-strand cDNA synthesis, primed with a 2:1 mix of oligo-dT and random hexamers. A synthetic immune receptor repertoire was used to gauge amplification bias, and whatever bias remained was removed computationally. From the authors' description of their analysis: Raw reads were preprocessed to remove errors, and CDR3 was defined by IMGT conventions from the conserved cysteine to phenylalanine. To get clonality, Shannon entropy was normalized by log2 of the number of productive unique TCRs and the result was subtracted from 1. Whether scalp clones were CD4 or CD8 was inferred by matching scalp TCRbeta sequences against CD4 and CD8 repertoires sorted from blood. The clones in this table, taken by TCRdb from immuneACCESS, are in-frame only. Not every clone is retained; where verified, under half of the shortfall comes from an unresolved V gene, and the cause of the rest is unknown. From that table come the V and J calls and clone size; the DNA was used to work out D and trimming. The sample table lists 150,000 to 200,000 clones, roughly 62% of them with a count of one. Of the sample, over 10% falls within the top ten clones.

Sequences were derived from CD8+ T cells sorted from blood, sampled at week 24, from a patient treated with tofacitinib. This chain joins TRBV6-5 to TRBJ2-1, with the D gene uncertain. The TCR was taken from a human donor with alopecia areata. The CDR3 protein: CASNVGNEQFF. In nucleotides, the sequence is TGTGCCAGCAACGTGGGTAATGAGCAGTTCTTC.